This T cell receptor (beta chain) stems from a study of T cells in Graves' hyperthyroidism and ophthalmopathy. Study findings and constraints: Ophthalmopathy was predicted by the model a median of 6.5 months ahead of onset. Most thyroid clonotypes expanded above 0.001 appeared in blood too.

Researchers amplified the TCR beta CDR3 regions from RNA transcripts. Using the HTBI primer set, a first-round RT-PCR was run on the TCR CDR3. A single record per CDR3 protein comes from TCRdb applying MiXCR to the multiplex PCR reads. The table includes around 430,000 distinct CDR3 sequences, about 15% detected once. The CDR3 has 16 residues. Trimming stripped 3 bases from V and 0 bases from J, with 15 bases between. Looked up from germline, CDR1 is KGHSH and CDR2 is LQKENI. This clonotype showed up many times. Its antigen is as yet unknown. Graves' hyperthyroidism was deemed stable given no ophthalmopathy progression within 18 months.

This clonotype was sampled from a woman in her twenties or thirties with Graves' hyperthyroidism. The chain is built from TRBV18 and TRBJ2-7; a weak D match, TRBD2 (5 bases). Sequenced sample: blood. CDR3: CASSPGSGKTSYEQYF. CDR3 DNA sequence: TGTGCCAGCTCACCGGGTTCGGGGAAAACCTCCTACGAGCAGTACTTC.